This T cell receptor beta chain was sequenced in a study of T cell repertoires in cytomegalovirus infection. Study summary: CMV epitopes in the study were HLA-C-restricted (recently identified) and HLA-B-restricted (well studied). In public TCR beta signatures, there were indications of both CMV infection and matching HLA type.

A word on this clonotype: Its matching antigen is unknown.

Study-level results: Based on cumulative public TCR beta family frequency, carriers of CMV plus the relevant HLA were identified.

TCRdb reprocessed the reads via MiXCR and lists one record per CDR3 protein. The sample has 450,000 to 600,000 distinct CDR3 sequences; roughly a third are singletons. Sample: cultured PBMCs, taken from culture after CMV antigen stimulation. This receptor was taken from a human donor in good health (CMV status not recorded). Some clones in this sample may be carry-over from other donors' samples.

CDR3: CASSLVDREFGGYTF. DNA of the CDR3: TGTGCCAGCAGCTTAGTCGACAGGGAGTTTGGTGGCTACACCTTC. This chain uses TRBV5-6 with TRBJ1-2; 7 positions match TRBD1. The V gene's germline CDR1 is SGHDT and CDR2 YYEEEE. The CDR3 contains 15 residues. J gave up 7 bases and V 2 bases, and 11 bases lay outside the gene matches.